A single sample is the source of the 21 T cell receptor beta chains below, sequenced in a study of T cell repertoires in cytomegalovirus infection (dated by TCRdb to 2018 to 2020). This sample was sequenced with an Illumina HiSeq 1500. The public reads were reanalyzed by TCRdb: fastp trimming at Q25, MiXCR alignment, in-frame beta chains only. Each record represents a unique CDR3 protein, reported with the most common genes and DNA among its rows. This sample comprises a few hundred thousand distinct CDR3 sequences, about 18% of them detected only once. 40% to 55% of the sample goes to the ten largest clones. Sample: CD8+ T cells from PBMCs. These receptors all stem from a human donor in good health (CMV status not recorded). Some clones in this sample may be carry-over from other donors' samples.

This clonotype was seen repeatedly, ten times or more. The chain links TRBV7-8 to TRBJ1-1; D may be TRBD1 (5 bases). Germline values: CDR1 SGHVS, CDR2 FQNEAQ. Trimming shortened V by 3 bases and J by 3 bases, and 11 bases separated the two germline ends. CDR3 length: 14 residues. The DNA for the CDR3 is TGTGCCAGCAGCTTTCAGGGCGAGTACACTGAAGCTTTCTTT. Translated: CASSFQGEYTEAFF.

This clonotype has just a few counts. The chain links TRBV6-2 or TRBV6-3 to TRBJ2-5; either TRBD1 or TRBD2 may fit D (5 bases each). This CDR3 is built from 14 residues. CDR1 is MNHEY, CDR2 SVGEGT, per germline. Trimming cost V 3 bases and J 1 base, with 9 bases left between them. CDR3 protein: CASSYDGAQETQYF. CDR3 nucleotide sequence: TGTGCCAGCAGTTATGACGGGGCCCAAGAGACCCAGTACTTC.

This clonotype was recorded at least ten times. This chain links TRBV7-8 with TRBJ2-1; D ambiguous. This CDR3 spans 12 amino acids. With 1 base removed from V and 4 bases from J, the gap between germline ends came to 2 bases. The germline CDR1 and CDR2 sequences are SGHVS and FQNEAQ. CDR3 coding DNA: TGTGCCAGCAGCTTAGATTACAATGAGCAGTTCTTC. The encoded protein is CASSLDYNEQFF.

This clonotype came up many times. V gene TRBV7-9 combines with J gene TRBJ2-1, with TRBD1 matching 9 bases. Germline CDR1 and CDR2: SEHNR and FQNEAQ (reference sequence). This CDR3 spans 14 amino acids. V trimming: 7 bases; J trimming: 5 bases; junction bases outside the gene matches: 6. CDR3 DNA sequence: TGTGCCAGCAACTTGGACAGGGGCGACAATGAGCAGTTCTTC. Its protein is CASNLDRGDNEQFF.

The chain couples TRBV2 to TRBJ1-2; 9 bases are a match to TRBD1. The trim removed 3 bases at V and 4 bases at J, leaving 3 bases unmatched. The CDR3 runs to 14 residues. CDR1 is SNHLY, CDR2 FYNNEI, per germline. Here the CDR3 reads CASSDGTGPYGYTF. In nucleotides, the CDR3 is TGTGCCAGCAGTGATGGGACAGGGCCCTATGGCTACACCTTC.

This clonotype was detected many times. The chain couples TRBV7-9 to TRBJ1-1; a possible D gene is TRBD1 (5 bases). This CDR3 is built from 14 residues. The V end lost 2 bases, the J end lost 5 bases, and 12 bases lay between the germline ends. Germline V gives CDR1 SEHNR, CDR2 FQNEAQ (reference sequence). The CDR3 protein is CASSLSGTSTEAFF. As DNA, the CDR3 is TGTGCCAGCAGCTTATCTGGGACGAGTACTGAAGCTTTCTTT.

The chain is built from TRBV7-9 and TRBJ2-5, with a weak D call TRBD2 (6 bases). The germline V gene has CDR1 SEHNR and CDR2 FQNEAQ (reference sequence). The germline V and J ends were trimmed by 4 bases and 5 bases, with 11 bases remaining between them. The CDR3 covers 13 residues. CDR3 region: CASSYPSVETQYF. The CDR3 DNA is TGTGCCAGCAGCTACCCTAGCGTCGAGACCCAGTACTTC.

The V call is TRBV3-1, the J call TRBJ1-6; TRBD1 aligns across 10 bases. The length of the CDR3 is 18 residues. The junction had 11 bases not matched to a gene; V was cut back by 0 bases and J by 9 bases. Germline CDR1 reads LGHDT; CDR2 reads YNNKEL (reference sequence). The CDR3 sequence is CASSQDKETGGASSPLHF. The DNA of the CDR3 is TGTGCCAGCAGCCAAGATAAGGAGACAGGGGGCGCGAGTTCACCCCTCCACTTT.

The chain employs TRBV7-9 and TRBJ2-7; 8 nucleotides agree with TRBD1. CDR1 and CDR2 from the germline V gene are SEHNR and FQNEAQ (reference sequence). The CDR3 spans 15 residues. After removal of 1 base from V and 3 bases from J, the junction contained 5 bases not matched to a gene. The CDR3, as DNA: TGTGCCAGCAGCTTAGAAGACAGGGGTGACTACGAGCAGTACTTC. Its protein product is CASSLEDRGDYEQYF.

A few counts support this clonotype. The rearrangement uses TRBV14 and TRBJ1-1, with 8 bases that match TRBD1. The junction had 2 bases not matched to a gene; V was cut back by 1 base and J by 1 base. The CDR3 totals 15 residues. CDR1 and CDR2 from the germline V gene are SGHDN and FVKESK. CDR3 amino acids: CASSQAGQGNTEAFF. The CDR3 DNA reads TGTGCCAGCAGCCAAGCCGGACAGGGGAACACTGAAGCTTTCTTT.

This clonotype was recorded only once. A read error may be the cause here, since a much bigger clone is one base away. This chain connects TRBV12-3 or TRBV12-4 to TRBJ2-3; D remains unclear. The V end lost 7 bases, the J end lost 2 bases, and 4 bases lay between the germline ends. The CDR3 totals 11 residues. CDR3 protein: CASTVTDTQYF. The CDR3 nucleotides are TGTGCCAGCACCGTCACAGATACGCAGTATTTT.

This clonotype was observed a few times. The chain uses TRBV5-4 and TRBJ1-4; 7 bases match TRBD1. CDR3 length: 16 amino acids. With 0 bases clipped from V and 6 bases from J, the junction kept 8 bases outside the gene matches. The V gene's germline CDR1 is SGHNT and CDR2 YYREEE (reference sequence). The DNA for the CDR3 is TGTGCCAGCAGCTTGGGGGAGGGGACAGTGGATGAAAAACTGTTTTTT. This sequence encodes CASSLGEGTVDEKLFF.

At least ten counts were recorded for this clonotype. The V call is TRBV7-2, the J call TRBJ1-2, with TRBD1 matching 7 bases. The CDR3 totals 15 residues. V dropped 4 bases and J dropped 2; count of bases not matched to a gene: 7. Germline CDR1 SGHTA, CDR2 FQGNSA. The CDR3: CASSSRDSVNYGYTF. DNA for the CDR3: TGTGCCAGCAGCTCCCGGGACAGTGTAAACTATGGCTACACCTTC. Variable domain in full (rest from reference TRBV7-2 and TRBJ1-2): GAGVSQSPSNKVTEKGKDVELRCDPISGHTALYWYRQSLGQGLEFLIYFQGNSAPDKSGLPSDRFSAERTGGSVSTLTIQRTQQEDSAVYLCASSSRDSVNYGYTFGSGTRLTVV.

This clonotype was seen many times. The rearrangement uses TRBV7-8 and TRBJ2-3; D remains unclear. Trimming stripped 7 bases from V and 2 bases from J, with 22 bases between. Germline V lookup: CDR1 SGHVS, CDR2 FQNEAQ. The CDR3 loop spans 17 amino acids. The CDR3 DNA sequence: TGTGCCAGCACCATAGGCTGGGCCAATCCTACCACAGATACGCAGTATTTT. Translating gives CASTIGWANPTTDTQYF.

This clonotype showed up many times. This chain connects TRBV5-8 to TRBJ2-4; perhaps TRBD1 as D (6 bases). This CDR3 is built from 16 residues. The germline gives CDR1 SGHTS, CDR2 YDEGEE. V gave up 4 bases and J gave up 7 bases, with 21 bases separating them. CDR3 amino acids: CASSQKVGQSWNIQYF. The CDR3 DNA is TGTGCCAGCAGCCAGAAGGTCGGACAGTCTTGGAACATTCAGTACTTC. The whole variable domain, filled in from reference TRBV5-8 and TRBJ2-4, reads EAGVTQSPTHLIKTRGQQATLRCSPISGHTSVYWYQQALGLGLQFLLWYDEGEERNRGNFPPRFSGRQFPNYSSELNVNALELEDSALYLCASSQKVGQSWNIQYFGAGTRLSVL.

This clonotype turned up a few times. The V and J genes are TRBV7-9 and TRBJ1-1, with TRBD1 as a possible D gene (6 bases). In germline, CDR1 is SEHNR, CDR2 FQNEAQ (reference sequence). Trimming pared 5 bases from V and 10 bases from J, leaving 14 bases between. The CDR3 spans 12 residues. CDR3 sequence reads: CASSLQGEIAFF. The DNA of the CDR3 is TGTGCCAGCAGCCTACAGGGTGAAATAGCTTTCTTT.

CDR3 loop: CASMKRAGPKYSNQPQHF. Here the CDR3 DNA reads TGTGCCAGTATGAAACGTGCAGGGCCCAAATATAGCAATCAGCCCCAGCATTTT. This chain uses TRBV19 with TRBJ1-5; a possible D gene is TRBD1 (5 bases). The CDR3 runs to 18 residues. The germline V and J ends were trimmed by 7 bases and 0 bases, with 22 bases remaining between them. CDR1 and CDR2 from the germline V gene are LNHDA and SQIVND (reference sequence).

The table lists this clonotype with many counts. This chain connects TRBV7-9 to TRBJ2-7, with a weak D call TRBD1 (6 bases). V was cut by 0 bases and J by 3 bases, with 15 bases left in between. CDR3 length: 16 residues. Germline CDR1 and CDR2: SEHNR and FQNEAQ (reference sequence). The CDR3 loop reads CASSLALGQSLYEQYF. DNA of the CDR3: TGTGCCAGCAGCTTAGCGCTGGGACAATCCCTCTACGAGCAGTACTTC. The whole variable domain, remainder taken from reference TRBV7-9 and TRBJ2-7, is DTGVSQNPRHKITKRGQNVTFRCDPISEHNRLYWYRQTLGQGPEFLTYFQNEAQLEKSRLLSDRFSAERPKGSFSTLEIQRTEQGDSAMYLCASSLALGQSLYEQYFGPGTRLTVT.

This chain links TRBV20-1 with TRBJ1-2, with a tentative D call TRBD1 (6 bases). The germline V gene has CDR1 DFQATT and CDR2 SNEGSKA (reference sequence). There are 15 residues in the CDR3. V dropped 3 bases and J dropped 4 bases, with 18 bases sitting between them. DNA for the CDR3: TGCAGTGCTAGTCGGGACCGGGCCAGGGGCTATGGCTACACCTTC. Protein: CSASRDRARGYGYTF.

In this sample, this clonotype turned up a few times. V is TRBV20-1 and J is TRBJ1-6; TRBD1 aligns across 9 bases. Trimming cost V 0 bases and J 10 bases; bases outside gene matches: 13. This CDR3 region has 17 residues. Germline V gives CDR1 DFQATT, CDR2 SNEGSKA (reference sequence). The chain's CDR3 is CSARDIDGGQGSSPLHF. CDR3 in DNA: TGCAGTGCTAGAGATATAGATGGCGGACAGGGGTCATCACCCCTCCACTTT.

This clonotype appeared a few times. This chain connects TRBV9 to TRBJ2-7, with TRBD2 identical over 8 bases. V shed 4 bases and J 3 bases; nucleotides not matched to a gene: 12. The CDR3 runs to 16 residues. The germline CDR1 and CDR2 sequences are SGDLS and YYNGEE. The CDR3 reads CASSPSSGGPFYEQYF. CDR3 sequence (DNA): TGTGCCAGCAGCCCTTCCAGCGGGGGTCCCTTCTACGAGCAGTACTTC.